These 23 T cell receptor beta chains were all obtained from the same sample, sequenced in a study of blood T cell repertoires in COVID-19. The assay was immunoSEQ multiplex PCR, and TCRdb's table has in-frame clones only and misses some. The sample records over 100,000 clones, approximately 92% being singletons. The material sequenced was peripheral blood. The source is a woman between 50 and 59 years old with COVID-19, enrolled during active disease.

The chain carries TRBV4-2 and TRBJ1-1; TRBD1 agrees at 7 bases. This CDR3 spans 14 amino acids. CDR1 and CDR2 (germline): LGHNA, YNFKEQ. J lost 6 bases, V lost 1 base, and 5 bases had no gene match. This CDR3 is CASSQVIGGPEAFF. Here the CDR3 DNA reads TGTGCCAGCAGCCAAGTTATAGGGGGCCCTGAAGCTTTCTTT.

The chain's CDR3 is CASSFLQGSNQPQHF. CDR3 in DNA: TGTGCCAGCAGCTTCCTACAGGGTTCCAATCAGCCCCAGCATTTT. The rearrangement joins TRBV7-8 to TRBJ1-5; a possible D gene is TRBD1 (6 bases). Germline V lookup: CDR1 SGHVS, CDR2 FQNEAQ. Trimming took off 3 bases at V and 3 bases at J, with 12 bases between the two ends. This CDR3 is built from 15 residues.

This clone was seen a single time. The chain links TRBV7-9 to TRBJ1-6; maybe TRBD1 (6 bases). The CDR3 loop spans 16 amino acids. The germline V gene has CDR1 SEHNR and CDR2 FQNEAQ (reference sequence). Between the trimmed V and J ends, which lost 0 bases and 7 bases, there was a span of 13 bases. The CDR3 protein is CASSLATWTENSPLHF. The CDR3 DNA reads as TGTGCCAGCAGCTTAGCGACCTGGACAGAGAATTCACCCCTCCACTTT.

The chain uses TRBV27 and TRBJ1-2, with 8 bases that match TRBD1. CDR1 MNHEY and CDR2 SMNVEV come from the germline V gene (reference sequence). V shed 5 bases, J shed 9 bases, and the junction held 8 bases outside the gene matches. The CDR3 totals 13 residues. CDR3 sequence: CASSPMDRARYTF. The CDR3, as DNA: TGTGCCAGCAGTCCTATGGACAGGGCACGCTACACCTTC.

The genes are TRBV19 and TRBJ1-3, with D uncertain. This CDR3 region has 15 residues. CDR1 and CDR2 (germline): LNHDA, SQIVND (reference sequence). V lost 10 bases to trimming and J lost 0 bases, with 16 bases between them. The CDR3 protein is CATSPSGGSGNTIYF. CDR3 nucleotides: TGTGCCACCTCACCCAGTGGAGGCTCTGGAAACACCATATATTTT. The entire variable domain, with the rest obtained from reference TRBV19 and TRBJ1-3, is as follows: DGGITQSPKYLFRKEGQNVTLSCEQNLNHDAMYWYRQDPGQGLRLIYYSQIVNDFQKGDIAEGYSVSREKKESFPLTVTSAQKNPTAFYLCATSPSGGSGNTIYFGEGSWLTVV.

V gene TRBV11-2 combines with J gene TRBJ1-3; the D gene is possibly TRBD1 (5 bases). The CDR3 covers 15 residues. CDR1 and CDR2 (germline): SGHAT, FQNNGV. Trimming pared 4 bases from V and 3 bases from J, leaving 13 bases between. The CDR3 DNA follows: TGTGCCAGCAGCTCCTCCCAGGGAAATGGAAACACCATATATTTT. Protein product: CASSSSQGNGNTIYF. Drawing the rest from reference TRBV11-2 and TRBJ1-3, the complete variable domain is EAGVAQSPRYKIIEKRQSVAFWCNPISGHATLYWYQQILGQGPKLLIQFQNNGVVDDSQLPKDRFSAERLKGVDSTLKIQPAKLEDSAVYLCASSSSQGNGNTIYFGEGSWLTVV.

V is TRBV2 and J is TRBJ2-7; D not resolved. There are 15 residues in the CDR3. V was shortened by 2 bases and J by 0 bases, with 11 bases between the two germline ends. Germline assignment: CDR1 SNHLY and CDR2 FYNNEI. The CDR3 bases are TGTGCCAGCAGTGAAAGAGGCAGCCCCTCCTACGAGCAGTACTTC. It is translated as CASSERGSPSYEQYF.

V usage is TRBV5-1 and J usage is TRBJ2-7; D gene unclear. CDR3 length equals 17 residues. V was cut by 4 bases and J by 1 base, with 21 bases left in between. The germline V gene has CDR1 SGHRS and CDR2 YFSETQ. The CDR3 DNA sequence: TGCGCCAGCAGCCGTGGGTTTCGTGCGACACCTTCCTACGAGCAGTACTTC. Residues: CASSRGFRATPSYEQYF.

The chain recombines TRBV28 with TRBJ2-7, with a possible D match to TRBD2 (5 bases). The CDR3 sequence is 13 residues long. Germline CDR1 is MDHEN and CDR2 is SYDVKM. Trimming took 3 bases from V and 7 from J, leaving 13 bases between them. The chain's CDR3 is CASSFNPTGEQYV. The CDR3 DNA reads as TGTGCCAGCAGTTTCAATCCGACGGGGGAGCAGTACGTC.

The chain uses TRBV9 and TRBJ1-3, with TRBD1 identical over 11 bases. The V and J ends lost 3 bases and 1 base, in that order; junction bases with no gene match: 3. The CDR3 runs to 16 residues. CDR1 is SGDLS and CDR2 is YYNGEE in the germline V gene. The CDR3 region has the DNA TGTGCCAGCAGCGGGACAGGGGGCATGTCTGGAAACACCATATATTTT. Translating gives CASSGTGGMSGNTIYF.

This chain uses TRBV9 with TRBJ1-4; 10 bases match TRBD1. From germline, CDR1 is SGDLS and CDR2 YYNGEE. J was trimmed by 6 bases and V by 4 bases; bases with no gene match: 12. This CDR3 region has 17 residues. The CDR3 sequence: CASSLGQGEGGDEKLFF. Here the CDR3 DNA reads TGTGCCAGCAGCCTTGGACAGGGGGAGGGAGGAGATGAAAAACTGTTTTTT.

This clone was counted a single time. The chain has TRBV12-3 or TRBV12-4 and TRBJ1-1; D is unresolved. V gave up 7 bases and J gave up 0 bases, with 9 bases separating them. The CDR3 has 13 amino acids. CDR3 nucleotide sequence: TGTGCCAGCACTGCTCAGTTGAACACTGAAGCTTTCTTT. Translating it yields CASTAQLNTEAFF.

V gene TRBV2 combines with J gene TRBJ2-1, with D possibly matching TRBD1 (5 bases). With 8 bases removed from V and 6 bases from J, the gap between germline ends came to 17 bases. The CDR3 has 14 residues. Looked up from germline, CDR1 is SNHLY and CDR2 is FYNNEI. The CDR3 DNA follows: TGTGCCAGCGTAGACAGTCTACGAACCAATGAGCAGTTCTTC. This encodes CASVDSLRTNEQFF.

Here the CDR3 reads CASSFSPAGNSPLHF. As DNA, the CDR3 is TGCGCCAGCAGCTTCTCCCCCGCGGGAAATTCACCCCTCCACTTT. The chain uses TRBV5-1 and TRBJ1-6; D is uncertain. CDR1 and CDR2 (germline): SGHRS, YFSETQ. Trimming stripped 2 bases from V and 7 bases from J, with 13 bases between. CDR3 length: 15 residues.

V is TRBV11-2 and J is TRBJ1-1; D not certain. This CDR3 has 14 residues. Germline loops: CDR1 SGHAT, CDR2 FQNNGV. V lost 1 base, J lost 1 base, and 7 bases lay in between. The CDR3 DNA follows: TGTGCCAGCAGCTTAGCGGCAGGGAACACTGAAGCTTTCTTT. Its translation is CASSLAAGNTEAFF. The full variable domain, with the rest looked up from reference TRBV11-2 and TRBJ1-1, is EAGVAQSPRYKIIEKRQSVAFWCNPISGHATLYWYQQILGQGPKLLIQFQNNGVVDDSQLPKDRFSAERLKGVDSTLKIQPAKLEDSAVYLCASSLAAGNTEAFFGQGTRLTVV.

The rearrangement links TRBV11-3 to TRBJ2-1; TRBD1 is a possible D gene (6 bases). Germline V lookup: CDR1 SGHNT, CDR2 YENEEA. The CDR3 runs 13 residues. The V end lost 5 bases, the J end lost 10 bases, and 15 bases lay between the germline ends. CDR3 residues: CASSVLQGWEQFF. The CDR3 bases are TGTGCCAGCAGCGTATTACAGGGTTGGGAGCAGTTCTTC.

The gene calls are TRBV25-1 and TRBJ1-2, with D perhaps TRBD1 (6 bases). The CDR3 extends over 15 amino acids. Per germline, CDR1 MGHDK and CDR2 SYGVNS. Between the trimmed V and J ends, which lost 3 bases and 6 bases, there was a span of 17 bases. CDR3 protein: CASSDKGGGVHGYTF. CDR3 bases: TGTGCCAGCAGTGACAAGGGAGGGGGGGTTCATGGCTACACCTTC.

The J gene is TRBJ1-5, the V gene TRBV6-5, with D uncertain. There are 14 residues in the CDR3. The germline gives CDR1 MNHEY, CDR2 SVGAGI. Trimming took 5 bases from V and 2 from J, leaving 10 bases between them. The CDR3 here is CASSPVVGNQPQHF. The DNA of the CDR3 is TGTGCCAGCAGTCCGGTGGTTGGCAATCAGCCCCAGCATTTT.

The genes are TRBV7-2 and TRBJ2-1; no clear D. V was cut by 1 base and J by 13 bases, with 14 bases left in between. This CDR3 contains 13 residues. Per germline, CDR1 SGHTA and CDR2 FQGNSA. This CDR3 reads CASSLGVDSYQFF. Here the CDR3 DNA reads TGTGCCAGCAGCTTAGGTGTCGATAGTTATCAGTTCTTC.

This rearrangement joins TRBV19 to TRBJ1-2, with TRBD1 matching over 8 bases. Unmatched junction bases numbered 3, after V lost 10 bases and J lost 2 bases. The CDR3 has 12 residues. The germline gives CDR1 LNHDA, CDR2 SQIVND (reference sequence). In DNA form, the CDR3 reads TGTGCCACCCGGACAGGGAACTATGGCTACACCTTC. As protein: CATRTGNYGYTF.

This CDR3 reads CSVGTGGNSPLHF. DNA of the CDR3: TGCAGCGTCGGGACAGGGGGTAATTCACCCCTCCACTTT. The rearrangement links TRBV29-1 to TRBJ1-6, with 11 bases aligning to TRBD1. The germline gives CDR1 SQVTM, CDR2 ANQGSEA. With 6 bases clipped from V and 6 bases from J, the junction kept 1 base outside the gene matches. The CDR3 loop spans 13 amino acids. Drawing the rest from reference TRBV29-1 and TRBJ1-6, the complete variable domain is SAVISQKPSRDICQRGTSLTIQCQVDSQVTMMFWYRQQPGQSLTLIATANQGSEATYESGFVIDKFPISRPNLTFSTLTVSNMSPEDSSIYLCSVGTGGNSPLHFGNGTRLTVT.

J is TRBJ1-5 and V is TRBV5-5; D possibly corresponds to TRBD1 (6 bases). The V end was cut by 4 bases, the J end by 6 bases, with 14 bases between. The CDR3 runs to 14 residues. CDR1 and CDR2 (germline): SGHKS, YYEKEE (reference sequence). The CDR3 nucleotides are TGTGCCAGCAGCGGCGGGGGGCGAGGTCAGCCCCAGCATTTT. It translates to CASSGGGRGQPQHF. Complete variable domain (other parts from reference TRBV5-5 and TRBJ1-5): DAGVTQSPTHLIKTRGQQVTLRCSPISGHKSVSWYQQVLGQGPQFIFQYYEKEERGRGNFPDRFSARQFPNYSSELNVNALLLGDSALYLCASSGGGRGQPQHFGDGTRLSIL.

The V call is TRBV28, the J call TRBJ1-3; D is unresolved. V was trimmed by 6 bases and J by 0 bases, leaving 9 bases between them. The CDR3 is 14 amino acids. Germline lookup yields CDR1 MDHEN and CDR2 SYDVKM. In DNA, the CDR3 is TGTGCCAGCAGGTTACAGTTCTCTGGAAACACCATATATTTT. The encoded protein is CASRLQFSGNTIYF.